A single sample is the source of the 29 T cell receptor beta chains below, sequenced in a study of blood T cell repertoires in COVID-19. TCRdb keeps only in-frame clones here, not all; method: immunoSEQ multiplex PCR. The sample has around 230,000 clones, around 83% seen once; the top ten hold 2% to 2.5%. The sample comprised peripheral blood. The receptor set was obtained from a man aged 35 to 55 who had recovered from COVID-19.

This clone appeared a single time. The rearrangement links TRBV2 to TRBJ1-3, with TRBD1 as a possible D gene (5 bases). The germline V gene encodes CDR1 SNHLY and CDR2 FYNNEI. V lost 2 bases, J lost 3 bases, and 17 bases lay in between. This CDR3 has 17 residues. The CDR3 protein is CASSEIGGVDLGNTIYF. Here the CDR3 DNA reads TGTGCCAGCAGTGAAATCGGGGGGGTTGATCTTGGAAACACCATATATTTT.

The J gene is TRBJ2-3, the V gene TRBV7-2; no clear D. Looked up from germline, CDR1 is SGHTA and CDR2 is FQGNSA. V lost 5 bases and J 1 base, leaving 10 bases between the germline ends. The CDR3 runs 14 residues. CDR3 sequence reads: CASSRNQGTDTQYF. The CDR3 nucleotides read TGTGCCAGCAGCCGCAATCAGGGCACAGATACGCAGTATTTT.

The chain links TRBV7-9 to TRBJ1-2; a weak D match, TRBD1 (5 bases). Looked up from germline, CDR1 is SEHNR and CDR2 is FQNEAQ (reference sequence). Trimming cost V 4 bases and J 4 bases, with 16 bases left between them. The CDR3 sequence is 15 residues long. The CDR3 nucleotides are TGTGCCAGCAGCTCCACGTACCAGGGCGTCTATGGCTACACCTTC. This gives the protein CASSSTYQGVYGYTF.

This clone was detected once. V usage is TRBV19 and J usage is TRBJ2-4; 7 bases match TRBD1. With 1 base clipped from V and 6 bases from J, the junction kept 6 bases outside the gene matches. CDR1 is LNHDA, CDR2 SQIVND, per germline (reference sequence). The CDR3 sequence is 15 residues long. The CDR3 reads CASSIGPGTANIQYF. As DNA, the CDR3 is TGTGCCAGTAGTATAGGCCCCGGGACAGCAAACATTCAGTACTTC.

The chain links TRBV2 to TRBJ2-2; no clear D. Trimming pared 3 bases from V and 5 bases from J, leaving 10 bases between. Germline lookup yields CDR1 SNHLY and CDR2 FYNNEI. The CDR3 contains 14 residues. In DNA form, the CDR3 reads TGTGCCAGCAGTGAGGTTCGGGTTACCGGGGAGCTGTTTTTT. This encodes CASSEVRVTGELFF.

V gene TRBV19 combines with J gene TRBJ1-4; possibly TRBD1 for D (5 bases). V gave up 6 bases and J gave up 0 bases, with 11 bases separating them. CDR1 is LNHDA and CDR2 is SQIVND in the germline V gene (reference sequence). The CDR3 runs 15 residues. CDR3 bases: TGTGCCAGTAGGCGGAGGGGTGCAACTAATGAAAAACTGTTTTTT. It encodes CASRRRGATNEKLFF.

The V call is TRBV6-2 or TRBV6-3, the J call TRBJ2-2, with D maybe TRBD1 (6 bases). With 6 bases removed from V and 8 bases from J, the gap between germline ends came to 13 bases. Germline V gene data show CDR1 as MNHEY and CDR2 as SVGEGT. The CDR3 covers 13 residues. The CDR3, as DNA: TGTGCCAGCAGCCCGGACAGTTCGGGGGAGCTGTTTTTT. Its protein product is CASSPDSSGELFF.

V gene TRBV11-2 combines with J gene TRBJ1-2; 8 bases are shared with TRBD1. CDR3 length: 16 amino acids. V shed 0 bases and J 4 bases; nucleotides not matched to a gene: 7. Germline CDR1 reads SGHAT; CDR2 reads FQNNGV. Written as DNA, the CDR3 is TGTGCCAGCAGCTTAGACGCAGGGGGCCCCCTCTATGGCTACACCTTC. It codes for CASSLDAGGPLYGYTF.

The chain carries TRBV19 and TRBJ2-7; 7 bases match TRBD1. CDR3 length equals 15 residues. Germline V gene lookup returns CDR1 LNHDA and CDR2 SQIVND (reference sequence). The trim removed 3 bases at V and 6 bases at J, leaving 11 bases unmatched. The CDR3 reads CASSMQSRTGGEQYF. The CDR3 DNA reads TGTGCCAGTAGTATGCAATCCCGGACAGGTGGCGAGCAGTACTTC.

V usage is TRBV11-2 and J usage is TRBJ1-1; no reliable D call. The germline CDR1 and CDR2 sequences are SGHAT and FQNNGV. Trimming stripped 1 base from V and 6 bases from J, with 12 bases between. This CDR3 spans 14 amino acids. As DNA, the CDR3 is TGTGCCAGCAGCTTAGTAAGGAGGCTCCCTGAAGCTTTCTTT. It specifies CASSLVRRLPEAFF.

This chain uses TRBV5-1 with TRBJ1-2; the D is unclear. V was clipped by 4 bases and J by 0 bases, with 7 bases between them. From germline, CDR1 is SGHRS and CDR2 YFSETQ. The CDR3 consists of 13 residues. The CDR3, as DNA: TGCGCCAGCAGCACTGAAGCTAACTATGGCTACACCTTC. This encodes CASSTEANYGYTF.

This clone came up a few times. V usage is TRBV6-1 and J usage is TRBJ2-7, with D unresolved. The CDR3 sequence is 15 residues long. From germline, CDR1 is MNHNS and CDR2 SASEGT. Between the trimmed V and J ends, which lost 2 bases and 1 base, there was a span of 12 bases. The DNA of the CDR3 is TGTGCCAGCAGTGAATTAGGCGGCTCTTCCTACGAGCAGTACTTC. This translates into CASSELGGSSYEQYF.

The sample holds a few counts of this clone. This chain joins TRBV7-9 and TRBJ2-2, with D perhaps TRBD1 (6 bases). From germline, CDR1 is SEHNR and CDR2 FQNEAQ (reference sequence). The length of the CDR3 is 18 residues. Trimming shortened V by 3 bases and J by 3 bases, and 20 bases separated the two germline ends. The CDR3 nucleotides read TGTGCCAGCAGCTTGGGATACAGGGTTCTACTGGACACCGGGGAGCTGTTTTTT. This encodes CASSLGYRVLLDTGELFF.

The chain links TRBV10-3 to TRBJ2-7; TRBD2 aligns across 7 bases. V shed 6 bases, J shed 0 bases, and the junction held 8 bases outside the gene matches. The CDR3 length is 15 residues. The germline V gene has CDR1 ENHRY and CDR2 SYGVKD. CDR3 sequence reads: CAISSSGTSSYEQYF. The CDR3 DNA follows: TGTGCCATCAGCTCCAGCGGGACCAGCTCCTACGAGCAGTACTTC.

The rearrangement uses TRBV18 and TRBJ1-1; 10 bases are shared with TRBD1. Unmatched junction bases numbered 8, after V lost 6 bases and J lost 1 base. The CDR3 covers 16 residues. Germline V gene data show CDR1 as KGHSH and CDR2 as LQKENI. CDR3 nucleotide sequence: TGTGCCAGCTCCCCGGGACAGGGGTCTTCGAACACTGAAGCTTTCTTT. Its translation is CASSPGQGSSNTEAFF.

The rearrangement uses TRBV27 and TRBJ1-2; the match to TRBD1 covers 7 bases. This CDR3 has 14 residues. V lost 4 bases to trimming and J lost 3 bases; unmatched junction nucleotides: 5. From germline, CDR1 is MNHEY and CDR2 SMNVEV (reference sequence). The CDR3 sequence: CASSSSGTDYGYTF. CDR3 sequence (DNA): TGTGCCAGCAGTTCCTCCGGGACAGACTATGGCTACACCTTC.

The chain is built from TRBV29-1 and TRBJ2-7; TRBD1 aligns across 10 bases. After removal of 5 bases from V and 1 base from J, the junction contained 8 bases not matched to a gene. The V gene's germline CDR1 is SQVTM and CDR2 ANQGSEA. This CDR3 spans 15 amino acids. CDR3 sequence reads: CSVYGDRGQSYEQYF. The CDR3, as DNA: TGCAGCGTTTATGGGGACAGGGGACAATCCTACGAGCAGTACTTC.

The chain links TRBV6-5 to TRBJ2-3; 13 nucleotides line up with TRBD2. Trimming at V came to 6 bases and at J to 6 bases, leaving 6 bases not matched to a gene. The germline CDR1 and CDR2 sequences are MNHEY and SVGAGI. This CDR3 comprises 15 residues. CDR3 nucleotides: TGTGCCAGCAGGCAGACTAGCGGGAGGTGGGATACGCAGTATTTT. It encodes CASRQTSGRWDTQYF.

This clone showed up just a few times. The V call is TRBV7-8, the J call TRBJ1-5; D is perhaps TRBD1 (5 bases). The length of the CDR3 is 15 residues. V lost 5 bases and J 2 bases, leaving 13 bases between the germline ends. The germline CDR1 and CDR2 sequences are SGHVS and FQNEAQ. The CDR3 sequence: CASSRSWGGNQPQHF. DNA for the CDR3: TGTGCCAGCAGCCGGTCCTGGGGCGGCAATCAGCCCCAGCATTTT.

The chain employs TRBV4-1 and TRBJ2-7, with 8 bases aligning to TRBD1. The germline V gene has CDR1 MGHRA and CDR2 YSYEKL. After removal of 4 bases from V and 6 bases from J, the junction contained 8 bases not matched to a gene. The CDR3 has 14 residues. In DNA, the CDR3 is TGCGCCAGCAGCCCCCGACAGGGGTCGGGCGAGCAGTACTTC. It is translated as CASSPRQGSGEQYF.

This rearrangement joins TRBV5-1 to TRBJ2-3, with D perhaps matching TRBD2 (6 bases). The germline V gene encodes CDR1 SGHRS and CDR2 YFSETQ. The CDR3 is 17 amino acids. Between the trimmed V and J ends, which lost 3 bases and 2 bases, there was a span of 19 bases. CDR3 coding DNA: TGCGCCAGCAGCTCGGGACCAACCCGGGGGATCACAGATACGCAGTATTTT. It yields the protein CASSSGPTRGITDTQYF.

This clone was observed a single time. This chain links TRBV30 with TRBJ2-2; 11 bases align to TRBD2. V shed 6 bases, J shed 6 bases, and the junction held 9 bases outside the gene matches. The germline V gene encodes CDR1 GTSNPN and CDR2 SVGIG (reference sequence). CDR3 length: 15 residues. CDR3 loop: CACFRTSGRSGELFF. CDR3 DNA: TGTGCCTGCTTCCGTACTAGCGGGAGATCCGGGGAGCTGTTTTTT.

The chain carries TRBV7-9 and TRBJ1-2, with 7 bases that match TRBD1. Unmatched junction bases numbered 2, after V lost 5 bases and J lost 2 bases. Germline V gene data show CDR1 as SEHNR and CDR2 as FQNEAQ (reference sequence). The length of the CDR3 is 13 residues. CDR3 sequence: CASSPQGNYGYTF. CDR3 nucleotides: TGTGCCAGCAGCCCACAGGGGAACTATGGCTACACCTTC.

The gene calls are TRBV2 and TRBJ2-7; weak D call: TRBD1 (6 bases). Germline V CDR1 and CDR2: SNHLY, FYNNEI. This CDR3 has 15 residues. Trimming shortened V by 7 bases and J by 7 bases, and 23 bases separated the two germline ends. This CDR3 reads CASKVGDTALGEQYF. CDR3 nucleotide sequence: TGTGCCAGCAAAGTAGGGGACACCGCCTTGGGAGAGCAGTACTTC.

This clone has only a few counts. This rearrangement joins TRBV6-2 or TRBV6-3 to TRBJ2-7; 7 nucleotides align to TRBD2. There are 15 residues in the CDR3. The V and J ends lost 6 bases and 6 bases, in that order; junction bases with no gene match: 14. The germline V gene has CDR1 MNHEY and CDR2 SVGEGT. CDR3 loop: CASRPQWTREREQYF. The CDR3 DNA sequence: TGTGCCAGCAGGCCTCAGTGGACTAGGGAGCGCGAGCAGTACTTC.

This sequence joins TRBV5-4 and TRBJ2-1, with D hard to call. V was pared by 1 base and J by 10 bases, with 6 bases between. This CDR3 has 11 amino acids. Looked up from germline, CDR1 is SGHNT and CDR2 is YYREEE (reference sequence). The DNA for the CDR3 is TGTGCCAGCAGCTTGCTAGACGAGCAGTTCTTC. Translation gives CASSLLDEQFF.

This clone turned up a few times. The chain has TRBV2 and TRBJ1-6, with 7 bases that match TRBD1. Germline V lookup: CDR1 SNHLY, CDR2 FYNNEI. V shed 2 bases and J 9 bases; nucleotides not matched to a gene: 7. The length of the CDR3 is 15 residues. CDR3 amino acids: CASSELQQGSSPLHF. The CDR3 DNA sequence: TGTGCCAGCAGTGAACTCCAACAGGGGTCTTCACCCCTCCACTTT. Complete variable domain (other parts from reference TRBV2 and TRBJ1-6): EPEVTQTPSHQVTQMGQEVILRCVPISNHLYFYWYRQILGQKVEFLVSFYNNEISEKSEIFDDQFSVERPDGSNFTLKIRSTKLEDSAMYFCASSELQQGSSPLHFGNGTRLTVT.

This clone appeared a few times. The V and J genes are TRBV7-2 and TRBJ1-1; TRBD1 matches at 7 bases. The germline CDR1 and CDR2 sequences are SGHTA and FQGNSA. The CDR3 runs 14 residues. V lost 2 bases to trimming and J lost 6 bases; unmatched junction nucleotides: 6. The CDR3 protein is CASSLRGQVPEAFF. The DNA for the CDR3 is TGTGCCAGCAGCTTACGAGGACAGGTACCTGAAGCTTTCTTT.

This clone was seen just once. The rearrangement links TRBV20-1 to TRBJ2-1, with TRBD1 as a possible D gene (6 bases). Germline V gives CDR1 DFQATT, CDR2 SNEGSKA (reference sequence). CDR3 length: 11 residues. Trimming stripped 5 bases from V and 6 bases from J, with 8 bases between. The CDR3 nucleotides are TGCAGTGCTGAGGACAGCAATGAGCAGTTCTTC. Residues: CSAEDSNEQFF.